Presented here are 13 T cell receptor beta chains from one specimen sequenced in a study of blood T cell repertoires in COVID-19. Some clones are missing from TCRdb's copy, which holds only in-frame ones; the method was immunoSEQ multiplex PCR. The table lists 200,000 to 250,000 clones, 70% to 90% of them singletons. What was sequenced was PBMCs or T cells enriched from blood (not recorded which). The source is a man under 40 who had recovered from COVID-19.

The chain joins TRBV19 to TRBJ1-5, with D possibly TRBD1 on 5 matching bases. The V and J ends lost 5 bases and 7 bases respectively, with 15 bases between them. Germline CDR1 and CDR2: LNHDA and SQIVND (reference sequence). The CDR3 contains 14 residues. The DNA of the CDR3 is TGTGCCAGTAGTGTCCGGTCGGAGGGGCAGCCCCAGCATTTT. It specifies CASSVRSEGQPQHF.

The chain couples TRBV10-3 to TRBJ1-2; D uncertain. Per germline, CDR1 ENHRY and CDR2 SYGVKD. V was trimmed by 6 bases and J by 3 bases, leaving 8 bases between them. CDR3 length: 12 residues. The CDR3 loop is CAISDTDYGYTF. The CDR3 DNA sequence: TGTGCCATCAGCGACACGGACTATGGCTACACCTTC.

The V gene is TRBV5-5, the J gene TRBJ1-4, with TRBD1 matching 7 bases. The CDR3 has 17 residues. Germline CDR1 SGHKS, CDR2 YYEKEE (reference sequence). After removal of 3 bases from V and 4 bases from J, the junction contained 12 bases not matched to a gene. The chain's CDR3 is CASSSTPRQGYNEKLFF. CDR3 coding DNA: TGTGCCAGCAGCTCTACTCCACGACAGGGCTATAATGAAAAACTGTTTTTT.

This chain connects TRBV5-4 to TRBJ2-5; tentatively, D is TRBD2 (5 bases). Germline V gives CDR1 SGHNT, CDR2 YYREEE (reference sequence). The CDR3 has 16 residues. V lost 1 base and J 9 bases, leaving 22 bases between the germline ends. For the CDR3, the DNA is TGTGCCAGCAGCTTGAGGGCCCTCTCTGGAGGTGGGGCCCAGTACTTC. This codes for CASSLRALSGGGAQYF.

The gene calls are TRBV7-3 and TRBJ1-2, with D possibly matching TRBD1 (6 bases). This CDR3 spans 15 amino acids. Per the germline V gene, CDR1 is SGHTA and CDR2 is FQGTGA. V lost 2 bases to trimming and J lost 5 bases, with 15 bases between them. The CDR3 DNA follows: TGTGCCAGCAGCTTAGGCAGGGGAGTAGGGTATGGCTACACCTTC. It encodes CASSLGRGVGYGYTF.

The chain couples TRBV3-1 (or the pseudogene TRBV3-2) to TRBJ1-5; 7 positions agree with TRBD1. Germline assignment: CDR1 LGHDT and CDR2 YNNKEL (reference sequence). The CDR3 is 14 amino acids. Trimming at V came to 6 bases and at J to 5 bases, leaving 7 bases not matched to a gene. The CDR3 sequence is CASSHGTAYQPQHF. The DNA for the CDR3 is TGTGCCAGCAGTCACGGGACAGCTTATCAGCCCCAGCATTTT.

CDR3 residues: CASSYRGSIADTQYF. DNA for the CDR3: TGTGCCAGCAGCTACAGGGGGAGCATAGCAGATACGCAGTATTTT. The rearrangement joins TRBV11-3 to TRBJ2-3; TRBD1 aligns across 8 bases. V dropped 4 bases and J dropped 4; count of bases not matched to a gene: 7. The CDR3 spans 15 residues. Germline V gene data show CDR1 as SGHNT and CDR2 as YENEEA.

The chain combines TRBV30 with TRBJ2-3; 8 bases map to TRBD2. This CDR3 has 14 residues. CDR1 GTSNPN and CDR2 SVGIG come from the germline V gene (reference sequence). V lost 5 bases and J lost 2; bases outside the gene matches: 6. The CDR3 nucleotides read TGTGCCTGGTCAGCGGGGGCACACACAGATACGCAGTATTTT. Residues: CAWSAGAHTDTQYF.

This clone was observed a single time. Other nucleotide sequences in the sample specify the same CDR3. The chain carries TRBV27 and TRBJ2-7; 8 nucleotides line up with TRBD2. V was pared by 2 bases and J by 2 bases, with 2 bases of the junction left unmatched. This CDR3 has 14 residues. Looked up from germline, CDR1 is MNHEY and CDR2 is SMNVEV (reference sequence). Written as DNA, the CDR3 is TGTGCCAGCAGTTTAGCGGGAGGCCCCTACGAGCAGTACTTC. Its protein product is CASSLAGGPYEQYF.

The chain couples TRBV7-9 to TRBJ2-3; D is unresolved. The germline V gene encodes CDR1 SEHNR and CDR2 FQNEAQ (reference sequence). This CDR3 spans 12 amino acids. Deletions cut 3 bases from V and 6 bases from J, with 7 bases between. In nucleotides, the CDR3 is TGTGCCAGCAGCTTCTCTGTTGATACGCAGTATTTT. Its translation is CASSFSVDTQYF.

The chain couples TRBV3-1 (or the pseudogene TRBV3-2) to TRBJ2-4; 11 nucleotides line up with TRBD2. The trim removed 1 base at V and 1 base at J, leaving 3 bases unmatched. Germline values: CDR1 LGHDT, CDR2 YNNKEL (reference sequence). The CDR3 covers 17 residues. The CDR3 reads CASSQVPSGGAKNIQYF. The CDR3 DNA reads TGTGCCAGCAGCCAAGTTCCTAGCGGGGGGGCCAAAAACATTCAGTACTTC.

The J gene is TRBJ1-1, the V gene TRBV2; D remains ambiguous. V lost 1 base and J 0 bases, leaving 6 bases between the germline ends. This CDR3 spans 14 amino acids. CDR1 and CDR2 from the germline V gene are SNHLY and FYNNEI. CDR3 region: CASSEGRLNTEAFF. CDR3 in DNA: TGTGCCAGCAGTGAAGGCAGGTTGAACACTGAAGCTTTCTTT.

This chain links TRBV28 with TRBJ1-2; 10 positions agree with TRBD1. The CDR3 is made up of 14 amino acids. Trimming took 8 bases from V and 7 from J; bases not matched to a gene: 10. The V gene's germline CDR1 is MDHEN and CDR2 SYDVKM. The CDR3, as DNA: TGTGCCAGCGCGGGGACAGGGGCACCCTTTGGCTACACCTTC. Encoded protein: CASAGTGAPFGYTF.